The 25 T cell receptor beta chains presented below share a single source sample, sequenced in a study of blood T cells in healthy people across ages. Together with a sample-barcoded 5' primer, a J-beta primer mix was included in a second PCR lasting about 6 to 11 cycles. Via MiXCR, TCRdb re-called the 5' RACE reads, giving one row per CDR3 protein. The data contain 1.5 million to 2 million distinct CDR3 sequences, roughly 52% of them singletons. The sequenced material came from blood. The receptors come from a woman aged 40 to 50 in good health.

The chain carries TRBV12-5 and TRBJ2-1; unclear D gene. CDR3 length equals 12 residues. In germline, CDR1 is LGHNT, CDR2 FRNRAP. The V end lost 6 bases, the J end lost 7 bases, and 10 bases lay between the germline ends. CDR3 nucleotide sequence: TGTGCTAGTGGCCCGTCTGGGAATGAGCAGTTCTTC. It yields the protein CASGPSGNEQFF.

In this sample, this clonotype turned up once. The junction does not match germline at one end; this may be a read error. This chain links TRBV5-1 with TRBJ1-4; 9 bases agree with TRBD1. The CDR3 length is 15 residues. CDR1 is SGHRS, CDR2 YFSETQ, per germline. CDR3 in amino acids: CASGLGGQGNEKLFF. CDR3 coding DNA: TGCGCCAGCGGCTTAGGGGGACAGGGCAATGAAAAACTGTTTTTT.

This chain uses TRBV5-1 with TRBJ2-5; 7 bases match TRBD1. Trimming cost V 0 bases and J 5 bases; bases outside gene matches: 7. In germline, CDR1 is SGHRS, CDR2 YFSETQ. This CDR3 has 15 amino acids. CDR3 coding DNA: TGCGCCAGCAGCTTGGAGACAGGGTTGGGGGAGACCCAGTACTTC. It translates to CASSLETGLGETQYF.

The chain combines TRBV2 with TRBJ2-5; no firm D call. Trimming took off 1 base at V and 0 bases at J, with 9 bases between the two ends. The germline V gene encodes CDR1 SNHLY and CDR2 FYNNEI. The CDR3 contains 15 residues. The CDR3 DNA sequence: TGTGCCAGCAGTGAAGGCACCCGGTACCAAGAGACCCAGTACTTC. It codes for CASSEGTRYQETQYF. The complete variable domain, with remaining parts taken from reference TRBV2 and TRBJ2-5, reads EPEVTQTPSHQVTQMGQEVILRCVPISNHLYFYWYRQILGQKVEFLVSFYNNEISEKSEIFDDQFSVERPDGSNFTLKIRSTKLEDSAMYFCASSEGTRYQETQYFGPGTRLLVL.

This clonotype appeared a few times. The chain carries TRBV9 and TRBJ2-3, with D possibly matching TRBD2 (5 bases). V was pared by 6 bases and J by 1 base, with 15 bases between. CDR3 size: 15 residues. CDR1 is SGDLS, CDR2 YYNGEE, per germline. Written as DNA, the CDR3 is TGTGCCAGCACCCGAGGGTGGACTGGCACAGATACGCAGTATTTT. Its translation is CASTRGWTGTDTQYF.

In regard to this clonotype: Germline is not matched at one junction end, which may reflect a read error. The genes are TRBV7-7 and TRBJ2-5; 8 bases map to TRBD2. This CDR3 region has 14 residues. CDR1 is SSHAT and CDR2 is FNYEAQ in the germline V gene (reference sequence). Written as DNA, the CDR3 is TGTGCTAGCAGCACCCGGACTAGCAGTAGTGAGCAGTACTTC. It yields the protein CASSTRTSSSEQYF.

This clonotype turned up a few times. The chain has TRBV7-2 and TRBJ2-1; 9 nucleotides agree with TRBD2. The CDR3 loop spans 15 amino acids. The germline gives CDR1 SGHTA, CDR2 FQGNSA. V lost 5 bases to trimming and J lost 2 bases; unmatched junction nucleotides: 4. The CDR3, as DNA: TGTGCCAGCAGCATTCAGCGGGGGGCCTACAATGAGCAGTTCTTC. Its translation: CASSIQRGAYNEQFF.

In its sample, this clonotype was seen a few times. This rearrangement joins TRBV27 to TRBJ2-1, with TRBD1 matching over 10 bases. CDR1 is MNHEY and CDR2 is SMNVEV in the germline V gene (reference sequence). This CDR3 has 17 residues. V was clipped by 8 bases and J by 0 bases; unmatched bases: 10. The CDR3 here is CASLGQGVRSSYNEQFF. CDR3 coding DNA: TGTGCCAGCCTCGGACAGGGGGTTAGGAGCTCCTACAATGAGCAGTTCTTC.

In this sample, this clonotype turned up a few times. The chain couples TRBV21-1 to TRBJ2-5; TRBD2, the D gene given by the table, was not confirmed from the DNA. TRBV21-1 is a documented pseudogene. This CDR3 comprises 19 residues. CDR3 nucleotides: TGTGCCAGCACGACTGGGGAGGCGTGCCGGGAGGATTACCAAGAGACCCAGTACTTC. It is translated as CASTTGEACREDYQETQYF.

The chain couples TRBV5-1 to TRBJ2-5; the D call may be TRBD1 or TRBD2 (5 bases each). The CDR3 runs 14 residues. CDR1 SGHRS and CDR2 YFSETQ come from the germline V gene. V was pared by 3 bases and J by 5 bases, with 14 bases between. The CDR3 is CASSWGSAVETQYF. The CDR3 bases are TGCGCCAGCAGCTGGGGGTCGGCAGTTGAGACCCAGTACTTC.

This clonotype was picked up a small number of times. V usage is TRBV12-3 or TRBV12-4 and J usage is TRBJ2-1; TRBD1 matches 11 bases. Germline trimming cut 6 bases from V and 8 bases from J; bases unmatched to any gene: 15. The CDR3 length is 17 residues. The CDR3, as DNA: TGTGCCAGCAGGCTCCCCGGGACAGGGGGATACCGGCATGAGCAGTTCTTC. It encodes CASRLPGTGGYRHEQFF.

V gene TRBV7-9 combines with J gene TRBJ1-2; TRBD1 matches 8 bases. V dropped 4 bases and J dropped 2; count of bases not matched to a gene: 6. This CDR3 region has 15 residues. Germline V gene lookup returns CDR1 SEHNR and CDR2 FQNEAQ (reference sequence). This chain's CDR3 is CASSSSGGANYGYTF. The CDR3 DNA follows: TGTGCCAGCAGCTCGTCAGGGGGCGCGAACTATGGCTACACCTTC.

The chain couples TRBV9 to TRBJ2-3, with D tentatively TRBD2 (6 bases). The ends were cut back, 4 bases at V and 3 bases at J, with 18 bases in the middle. Germline lookup yields CDR1 SGDLS and CDR2 YYNGEE. The CDR3 length is 16 residues. CDR3 sequence reads: CASSPHGTGETDTQYF. In nucleotides, the CDR3 is TGTGCCAGCAGCCCCCATGGTACGGGGGAAACAGATACGCAGTATTTT.

This clonotype was seen only once. This rearrangement joins TRBV4-3 to TRBJ1-4, with D maybe TRBD1 (5 bases). This CDR3 is 16 amino acids long. Germline V lookup: CDR1 LGHNA, CDR2 YSLEER. With 4 bases removed from V and 5 bases from J, the gap between germline ends came to 17 bases. The CDR3 DNA is TGCGCCAGCAGCCCCCCCACGAGGGGAGTAAATGAAAAACTGTTTTTT. This encodes CASSPPTRGVNEKLFF.

V gene TRBV13 combines with J gene TRBJ1-1; D is unclear. This CDR3 has 12 residues. CDR1 and CDR2 from the germline V gene are PRHDT and FYEKMQ (reference sequence). V lost 5 bases and J lost 7, with 11 bases in between. CDR3 in amino acids: CASSATKLEAFF. The CDR3 DNA reads as TGTGCCAGCAGCGCGACGAAGCTTGAAGCTTTCTTT.

The chain couples TRBV19 to TRBJ1-4; 11 nucleotides match TRBD1. In germline, CDR1 is LNHDA, CDR2 SQIVND (reference sequence). J was trimmed by 3 bases and V by 6 bases; bases with no gene match: 9. The length of the CDR3 is 17 residues. This CDR3 reads CASRIGGQGAANEKLFF. DNA for the CDR3: TGTGCCAGTAGAATCGGTGGACAGGGGGCGGCTAATGAAAAACTGTTTTTT.

This clonotype occurred many times. For the CDR3, the DNA is TGCAGTGCCATGTATCGACGGGGCCTCTACAATGAGCAGTTCTTC. Translated: CSAMYRRGLYNEQFF. This chain connects TRBV20-1 to TRBJ2-1; D is possibly TRBD1 or TRBD2 (5 bases each). The CDR3 has 15 residues. Deletions cut 6 bases from V and 3 bases from J, with 18 bases between. CDR1 DFQATT and CDR2 SNEGSKA come from the germline V gene (reference sequence).

This chain uses TRBV20-1 with TRBJ2-4; perhaps TRBD1 as D (6 bases). Per germline, CDR1 DFQATT and CDR2 SNEGSKA (reference sequence). This CDR3 has 13 residues. The V end was cut by 7 bases, the J end by 15 bases, with 25 bases between. CDR3 loop: CSEKGHRAYERYF. For the CDR3, the DNA is TGCAGTGAGAAGGGACACCGCGCCTACGAGCGGTACTTC.

This chain uses TRBV7-2 with TRBJ2-1; D is unclear. This CDR3 has 12 residues. Germline values: CDR1 SGHTA, CDR2 FQGNSA. V was pared by 3 bases and J by 8 bases, with 8 bases between. The CDR3, as DNA: TGTGCCAGCAGCTTCTATTCTGATGAGCAGTTCTTC. Amino acids: CASSFYSDEQFF.

The chain combines TRBV20-1 with TRBJ1-1; D may be TRBD1 (5 bases). The length of the CDR3 is 13 residues. Germline-derived CDR1 and CDR2 are DFQATT and SNEGSKA (reference sequence). The V end lost 5 bases, the J end lost 8 bases, and 18 bases lay between the germline ends. CDR3 coding DNA: TGCAGTGCTTCCATGTCCCCGGGGACCGAAGCTTTCTTT. It is translated as CSASMSPGTEAFF.

The gene calls are TRBV3-1 and TRBJ2-4, with D tentatively TRBD1 or TRBD2 (5 bases each). The tail of the sequence fits TRBJ2-7 better, so the J call may be wrong. The V gene's germline CDR1 is LGHDT and CDR2 YNNKEL (reference sequence). The CDR3 is 14 amino acids. As DNA, the CDR3 is TGTGCCAGCAGCCACTTTGGGGGAAACTACGAGCAGTACTTC. Its translation: CASSHFGGNYEQYF.

The gene calls are TRBV10-1 and TRBJ2-3, with D possibly being TRBD2 (5 bases). The CDR3 consists of 13 residues. Germline V CDR1 and CDR2: WNHNN, SYGVQD (reference sequence). V was trimmed by 5 bases and J by 9 bases, leaving 15 bases between them. The CDR3: CASSTGYRGTQYF. In DNA form, the CDR3 reads TGCGCCAGCAGTACCGGCTACCGAGGGACGCAGTATTTT.

The genes are TRBV21-1 and TRBJ1-4. TRBV21-1 is a pseudogene. This CDR3 is built from 14 residues. The chain's CDR3 is CASSKAVGREKLFF. The CDR3 DNA reads TGTGCCAGCAGCAAAGCGGTGGGGAGAGAAAAACTGTTTTTT.

This clonotype turned up a few times. The gene calls are TRBV6-1 and TRBJ2-1; 10 bases agree with TRBD1. The CDR3 length is 17 residues. The V gene's germline CDR1 is MNHNS and CDR2 SASEGT. J gave up 3 bases and V 5 bases, and 10 bases lay outside the gene matches. CDR3 protein: CASSIGQGGGYYNEQFF. CDR3 nucleotides: TGTGCCAGCAGTATAGGACAGGGGGGGGGCTACTACAATGAGCAGTTCTTC.

The chain has TRBV5-1 and TRBJ2-3; TRBD2 aligns across 8 bases. The V gene's germline CDR1 is SGHRS and CDR2 YFSETQ. The CDR3 has 16 residues. With V trimmed by 4 bases and J by 5 bases, 12 bases remained unmatched. CDR3 DNA: TGCGCCAGCAGCCGGGGGGGACTAGACGGAGTAGATACGCAGTATTTT. Translation gives CASSRGGLDGVDTQYF.